The rows below give T cell receptor beta chains drawn from one sample of a study of cytomegalovirus exposure and HLA in healthy donors. Some clones are missing from TCRdb's copy, which holds only in-frame ones; the method was immunoSEQ multiplex PCR. The sample lists about 70,000 clones, about 70% occurring once. The sequencing input was PBMCs. The receptors were sampled from a woman under 40 in good health and CMV-seronegative. CDR3s include the opening cysteine and the closing phenylalanine or tryptophan. A D gene is named only where the DNA matches it firmly. Not every row has a clone size; where given, it reads once, few, many or a size class.

d_call clone_size j_call v_call cdr3_aa cdr3_nt
- few TRBJ2-7 TRBV6-5 CASSYSWDILEQYF TGTGCCAGCAGTTACTCCTGGGACATCCTCGAGCAGTACTTC
- - TRBJ1-4 TRBV30 CAWSSYEKLFF TGTGCCTGGAGTTCTTATGAAAAACTGTTTTTT
TRBD1 few TRBJ1-4 TRBV30 CACSPTGVNEKLFF TGTGCCTGCTCCCCGACAGGGGTTAATGAAAAACTGTTTTTT
TRBD2 - TRBJ2-5 TRBV5-6 CASSLVGGGIQETQYF TGTGCCAGCAGCTTGGTCGGGGGGGGCATCCAAGAGACCCAGTACTTC
TRBD2 few TRBJ2-3 TRBV4-2 CASSQALTSPDTQYF TGTGCCAGCAGCCAGGCCCTGACTAGCCCCGATACGCAGTATTTT
TRBD1 few TRBJ1-6 TRBV7-2 CASSLTGGSSPLHF TGTGCCAGCAGTCTAACAGGGGGCTCTTCACCCCTCCACTTT
- few TRBJ2-1 TRBV10-3 CAISYLFQGSSYNEQFF TGTGCCATCAGTTATTTGTTTCAGGGATCTTCCTACAATGAGCAGTTCTTC
- - TRBJ1-2 TRBV27 CASSLSLRYSTDYGYTF TGTGCCAGCAGTTTATCTCTCCGTTATTCTACGGACTATGGCTACACCTTC
- few TRBJ1-1 TRBV30 CAWLTNTETEAFF TGTGCCTGGCTCACGAACACGGAGACTGAAGCTTTCTTT
TRBD1 - TRBJ2-3 TRBV5-1 CASTITGGRADTQYF TGCGCCAGCACGATAACAGGGGGCAGGGCAGATACGCAGTATTTT
- - TRBJ2-2 TRBV29-1 CSVKGWQGSTGELFF TGCAGCGTTAAAGGGTGGCAGGGTAGCACCGGGGAGCTGTTTTTT
- - TRBJ2-7 TRBV10-3 CAISGSQTESSYEQYF TGTGCCATCAGTGGGTCCCAGACAGAAAGCTCCTACGAGCAGTACTTC
TRBD1 - TRBJ1-5 TRBV5-1 CASSLGSGGGNQPQHF TGCGCCAGCAGCTTAGGGTCAGGGGGTGGCAATCAGCCCCAGCATTTT
TRBD1 - TRBJ2-7 TRBV13 CASSPRQGSSYEQYF TGTGCCAGCAGCCCTAGACAGGGTAGCTCCTACGAGCAGTACTTC
- - TRBJ2-2 TRBV9 CASSVRQVASTGELFF TGTGCCAGCAGCGTGCGACAGGTGGCGAGCACCGGGGAGCTGTTTTTT
TRBD1 - TRBJ1-2 TRBV4-1 CASSLPPSDRPYGYTF TGCGCCAGCAGCCTCCCTCCATCGGACAGGCCGTATGGCTACACCTTC
TRBD2 - TRBJ2-1 TRBV6-5 CASSFRLAAYNEQFF TGTGCCAGCAGTTTCCGACTAGCAGCCTACAATGAGCAGTTCTTC
TRBD2 - TRBJ2-3 TRBV5-1 CASSLGQRGGISTDTQYF TGCGCCAGCAGCTTGGGTCAGCGGGGGGGTATCTCCACAGATACGCAGTATTTT
- - TRBJ1-2 TRBV7-8 CASSLTQGPNYGYTF TGTGCCAGCAGCTTAACTCAGGGGCCTAACTATGGCTACACCTTC
- few TRBJ2-1 TRBV4-1 CASSRNTRDTYNEQFF TGCGCCAGCAGCCGGAATACCCGGGACACCTACAATGAGCAGTTCTTC
TRBD1 - TRBJ2-3 TRBV7-9 CASSLRTGADTQYF TGTGCCAGCAGCCTCCGGACAGGGGCGGATACGCAGTATTTT
- - TRBJ1-1 TRBV5-1 CASKIQGGTEAFF TGCGCCAGCAAGATCCAGGGCGGCACTGAAGCTTTCTTT
- medium-sized TRBJ1-1 TRBV6-4 CASSDGGEHTEAFF TGTGCCAGCAGTGACGGAGGAGAACACACTGAAGCTTTCTTT
TRBD2 - TRBJ2-7 TRBV6-1 CASTPLGGAGEQYF TGTGCCAGCACCCCTCTCGGGGGGGCGGGAGAGCAGTACTTC
- - TRBJ1-5 TRBV29-1 CSVGGTEQNQPQHF TGCAGCGTTGGCGGGACCGAGCAGAATCAGCCCCAGCATTTT
TRBD1 - TRBJ2-3 TRBV27 CASTEGAGSDTQYF TGTGCCAGCACCGAGGGGGCAGGTTCAGATACGCAGTATTTT
- - TRBJ2-7 TRBV15 CATSRDLDRSHEQYF TGTGCCACCAGCAGAGATCTTGACAGGTCCCACGAGCAGTACTTC
TRBD1 many TRBJ2-3 TRBV2 CASLGTGITDTQYF TGTGCCAGCCTTGGGACAGGGATCACAGATACGCAGTATTTT